The 26 T cell receptor beta chains in this list originate from one sample, sequenced in a study of PD-1 blockade in classical Hodgkin lymphoma. Following autologous stem cell transplantation, relapse occurred in every patient, and exposure to brentuximab vedotin varied. Clones were sequenced by immunoSEQ multiplex PCR, and TCRdb holds only the in-frame ones, with some missing. The sample lists under 45,000 clones; around three quarters were seen once. The source material was peripheral blood mononuclear cells (PBMCs), sampled at baseline. The receptors stem from a human donor with classical Hodgkin lymphoma.

The chain is built from TRBV19 and TRBJ1-1; tentative D call: TRBD1 (6 bases). CDR1 is LNHDA and CDR2 is SQIVND in the germline V gene (reference sequence). The V and J ends lost 7 bases and 10 bases respectively, with 22 bases between them. The CDR3 covers 14 residues. CDR3 amino acids: CASNRVNTGHGAFF. The CDR3 DNA reads TGTGCCAGTAACAGGGTAAACACAGGACACGGAGCTTTCTTT.

The V call is TRBV6-5, the J call TRBJ2-7; D unresolved. This CDR3 contains 13 residues. Between the trimmed V and J ends, which lost 5 bases and 5 bases, there was a span of 13 bases. Germline assignment: CDR1 MNHEY and CDR2 SVGAGI. The CDR3, as DNA: TGTGCCAGCAGTACTCGCCCAGGTAACGAGCAGTACTTC. This sequence encodes CASSTRPGNEQYF.

V and J are TRBV15 and TRBJ2-3; D gene uncertain. Germline lookup yields CDR1 LNHNV and CDR2 YYDKDF (reference sequence). CDR3 size: 13 residues. The germline V and J ends were trimmed by 3 bases and 0 bases, with 4 bases remaining between them. The CDR3 region has the DNA TGTGCCACCAGCAGGATTAGCACAGATACGCAGTATTTT. It is translated as CATSRISTDTQYF. Supplemented by reference TRBV15 and TRBJ2-3, the full variable domain reads DAMVIQNPRYQVTQFGKPVTLSCSQTLNHNVMYWYQQKSSQAPKLLFHYYDKDFNNEADTPDNFQSRRPNTSFCFLDIRSPGLGDTAMYLCATSRISTDTQYFGPGTRLTVL.

The table lists this clone with a few counts. The chain combines TRBV4-1 with TRBJ2-7; D possibly corresponds to TRBD2 (6 bases). The germline gives CDR1 MGHRA, CDR2 YSYEKL. The CDR3 is 13 amino acids. V was clipped by 4 bases and J by 2 bases, with 9 bases between them. The CDR3 nucleotides read TGCGCCAGCAGCCTTGGGACTGCCTACGAGCAGTACTTC. The encoded protein is CASSLGTAYEQYF.

This rearrangement joins TRBV14 to TRBJ2-7; no clear D gene. CDR1 is SGHDN and CDR2 is FVKESK in the germline V gene. The CDR3 is 15 amino acids. The V end lost 0 bases, the J end lost 4 bases, and 13 bases lay between the germline ends. CDR3 region: CASSQDTGRLYEQYF. For the CDR3, the DNA is TGTGCCAGCAGCCAAGATACGGGCAGGTTATACGAGCAGTACTTC. Using reference TRBV14 and TRBJ2-7 for the parts outside the CDR3, the full variable domain is EAGVTQFPSHSVIEKGQTVTLRCDPISGHDNLYWYRRVMGKEIKFLLHFVKESKQDESGMPNNRFLAERTGGTYSTLKVQPAELEDSGVYFCASSQDTGRLYEQYFGPGTRLTVT.

About this clone itself: The same CDR3 also results from other DNA sequences found in this sample. The rearrangement uses TRBV11-2 and TRBJ2-7, with D tentatively TRBD1 (6 bases). V lost 3 bases and J 7 bases, leaving 7 bases between the germline ends. The length of the CDR3 is 11 residues. CDR1 and CDR2 from the germline V gene are SGHAT and FQNNGV. CDR3 nucleotide sequence: TGTGCCAGCAGCTTGAGGGGGGAGCAGTACTTC. Its protein product is CASSLRGEQYF. Full variable domain (outside the CDR3, taken from reference TRBV11-2 and TRBJ2-7): EAGVAQSPRYKIIEKRQSVAFWCNPISGHATLYWYQQILGQGPKLLIQFQNNGVVDDSQLPKDRFSAERLKGVDSTLKIQPAKLEDSAVYLCASSLRGEQYFGPGTRLTVT.

V gene TRBV6-5 combines with J gene TRBJ1-5; perhaps TRBD1 as D (5 bases). V dropped 6 bases and J dropped 8 bases, with 11 bases sitting between them. The germline gives CDR1 MNHEY, CDR2 SVGAGI. The length of the CDR3 is 12 residues. The CDR3 sequence is CASRGPIEPQHF. CDR3 DNA sequence: TGTGCCAGCAGGGGGCCAATTGAGCCCCAGCATTTT.

This clone has just a few counts. The chain links TRBV29-1 to TRBJ1-1, with D hard to call. Germline CDR1 and CDR2: SQVTM and ANQGSEA. The CDR3 is 13 amino acids. V lost 5 bases and J lost 0, with 10 bases in between. The chain's CDR3 is CSVPSVLNTEAFF. DNA of the CDR3: TGCAGCGTTCCATCCGTACTGAACACTGAAGCTTTCTTT.

The chain employs TRBV20-1 and TRBJ1-2; perhaps TRBD1 as D (5 bases). The CDR3 extends over 11 amino acids. The germline V and J ends were trimmed by 8 bases and 8 bases, with 15 bases remaining between them. From germline, CDR1 is DFQATT and CDR2 SNEGSKA (reference sequence). For the CDR3, the DNA is TGCAGTCCAGGCTTCTGGGGGGGCTACACCTTC. It specifies CSPGFWGGYTF.

The genes are TRBV5-1 and TRBJ2-7; 7 bases agree with TRBD2. The CDR3 runs to 16 residues. In germline, CDR1 is SGHRS, CDR2 YFSETQ. The junction had 8 bases not matched to a gene; V was cut back by 2 bases and J by 0 bases. CDR3 residues: CASSLRLAASSYEQYF. Here the CDR3 DNA reads TGCGCCAGCAGCTTAAGACTAGCCGCCAGCTCCTACGAGCAGTACTTC.

The gene calls are TRBV6-5 and TRBJ2-1, with 8 bases matching TRBD1. This CDR3 region has 15 residues. The germline V gene has CDR1 MNHEY and CDR2 SVGAGI. Trimming cost V 8 bases and J 5 bases; bases outside gene matches: 11. This chain's CDR3 is CASGVGQAKNNEQFF. DNA of the CDR3: TGTGCCAGCGGTGTGGGACAGGCCAAAAACAATGAGCAGTTCTTC.

Ten or more counts support this clone. The V call is TRBV20-1, the J call TRBJ2-7; TRBD2 matches at 7 bases. The CDR3 contains 11 residues. In germline, CDR1 is DFQATT, CDR2 SNEGSKA (reference sequence). CDR3 loop: CSGLDPYEQYF. For the CDR3, the DNA is TGCAGCGGACTAGACCCCTACGAGCAGTACTTC.

This rearrangement joins TRBV7-9 to TRBJ2-1; D is perhaps TRBD2 (5 bases). This CDR3 has 15 residues. Germline CDR1 SEHNR, CDR2 FQNEAQ (reference sequence). V was cut by 1 base and J by 2 bases, with 9 bases left in between. CDR3 nucleotide sequence: TGTGCCAGCAGCTTAGGAGGGAGCGCCTACAATGAGCAGTTCTTC. This codes for CASSLGGSAYNEQFF. Based on the CDR3 plus reference TRBV7-9 and TRBJ2-1, the full variable domain is DTGVSQNPRHKITKRGQNVTFRCDPISEHNRLYWYRQTLGQGPEFLTYFQNEAQLEKSRLLSDRFSAERPKGSFSTLEIQRTEQGDSAMYLCASSLGGSAYNEQFFGPGTRLTVL.

This chain links TRBV7-9 with TRBJ1-1; 9 nucleotides agree with TRBD1. The V gene's germline CDR1 is SEHNR and CDR2 FQNEAQ (reference sequence). The CDR3 is 14 residues long. The V segment lost 1 base and the J segment 4 bases; nucleotides outside the gene matches: 1. CDR3 protein: CASSLETGGTEAFF. The CDR3 nucleotides are TGTGCCAGCAGCTTAGAGACAGGGGGCACTGAAGCTTTCTTT.

The rearrangement uses TRBV2 and TRBJ2-1; the match to TRBD2 covers 8 bases. V shed 6 bases, J shed 9 bases, and the junction held 7 bases outside the gene matches. Germline CDR1 and CDR2: SNHLY and FYNNEI. The CDR3 has 13 residues. The CDR3 here is CASRPPAGGEQFF. The CDR3, as DNA: TGTGCCAGCAGACCCCCCGCGGGAGGTGAGCAGTTCTTC.

The chain employs TRBV7-8 and TRBJ2-3, with 7 bases lining up with TRBD1. Trimming took 2 bases from V and 6 from J; bases not matched to a gene: 14. Germline assignment: CDR1 SGHVS and CDR2 FQNEAQ. The CDR3 loop spans 17 amino acids. The CDR3 spells CASSLFMDRSLSDTQYF. CDR3 bases: TGTGCCAGCAGCTTATTTATGGACAGGTCGTTATCGGATACGCAGTATTTT. Based on the CDR3 plus reference TRBV7-8 and TRBJ2-3, the full variable domain is GAGVSQSPRYKVAKRGQDVALRCDPISGHVSLFWYQQALGQGPEFLTYFQNEAQLDKSGLPSDRFFAERPEGSVSTLKIQRTQQEDSAVYLCASSLFMDRSLSDTQYFGPGTRLTVL.

The rearrangement uses TRBV11-2 and TRBJ1-1; D is perhaps TRBD1 (5 bases). V shed 2 bases and J shed 2 bases, with 9 bases lying between them. Germline assignment: CDR1 SGHAT and CDR2 FQNNGV. This CDR3 contains 14 residues. The CDR3 region is CASSLWGKNTEAFF. In nucleotides, the CDR3 is TGTGCCAGCAGCTTATGGGGGAAAAACACTGAAGCTTTCTTT. The full variable domain, its missing parts supplied by reference TRBV11-2 and TRBJ1-1, is EAGVAQSPRYKIIEKRQSVAFWCNPISGHATLYWYQQILGQGPKLLIQFQNNGVVDDSQLPKDRFSAERLKGVDSTLKIQPAKLEDSAVYLCASSLWGKNTEAFFGQGTRLTVV.

The chain carries TRBV7-2 and TRBJ2-7, with D hard to call. Trimming pared 2 bases from V and 3 bases from J, leaving 8 bases between. The CDR3 has 13 residues. Germline CDR1 SGHTA, CDR2 FQGNSA. CDR3 DNA sequence: TGTGCCAGCAGCTTAAGTCGAGGCTACGAGCAGTACTTC. Its translation: CASSLSRGYEQYF.

The CDR3 reads CASSYLSGRSIEQFF. The CDR3 DNA sequence: TGTGCCAGCAGTTACTTAAGCGGGAGGTCAATTGAGCAGTTCTTC. This chain links TRBV6-6 with TRBJ2-1; 9 bases line up with TRBD2. Germline V lookup: CDR1 MNHNY, CDR2 SVGAGI (reference sequence). The CDR3 length is 15 residues. Unmatched junction bases numbered 7, after V lost 1 base and J lost 9 bases.

The chain is built from TRBV28 and TRBJ2-3, with 7 bases aligning to TRBD1. This CDR3 has 16 amino acids. J was trimmed by 0 bases and V by 5 bases; bases with no gene match: 8. Germline V gene sequence: CDR1 MDHEN, CDR2 SYDVKM. The chain's CDR3 is CASSPKQGISTDTQYF. The CDR3 coding sequence is TGTGCCAGCAGTCCAAAACAGGGGATAAGCACAGATACGCAGTATTTT.

The chain combines TRBV4-1 with TRBJ1-4; 9 nucleotides align to TRBD1. Germline trimming cut 1 base from V and 3 bases from J; bases unmatched to any gene: 9. Germline V gene data show CDR1 as MGHRA and CDR2 as YSYEKL. The CDR3 runs 18 residues. This chain's CDR3 is CASSQAWDRVVSNEKLFF. DNA for the CDR3: TGCGCCAGCAGCCAAGCCTGGGACAGGGTAGTTTCTAATGAAAAACTGTTTTTT.

This clone is deemed medium-sized (0.01 to 0.1%). The chain couples TRBV11-2 to TRBJ1-1; a possible D gene is TRBD1 (5 bases). The CDR3 consists of 13 residues. Trimming stripped 5 bases from V and 5 bases from J, with 12 bases between. The germline CDR1 and CDR2 sequences are SGHAT and FQNNGV. CDR3 bases: TGTGCCAGCAGCCTAGCAGGGTTTACTGAAGCTTTCTTT. It translates to CASSLAGFTEAFF.

The genes are TRBV5-1 and TRBJ1-5; D is unresolved. Looked up from germline, CDR1 is SGHRS and CDR2 is YFSETQ. The CDR3 covers 14 residues. Trimming removed 3 bases from V and 0 bases from J, with 7 bases in between. CDR3 nucleotides: TGCGCCAGCAGCTCCGGGTTTAGCAATCAGCCCCAGCATTTT. Residues: CASSSGFSNQPQHF.

The CDR3 is CASSYLDSGNTIYF. The DNA for the CDR3 is TGTGCCAGCAGTTACCTGGATTCTGGAAACACCATATATTTT. The chain has TRBV6-5 and TRBJ1-3, with unresolved D. There are 14 residues in the CDR3. Germline CDR1 reads MNHEY; CDR2 reads SVGAGI. The V gene lost 2 bases and the J gene lost 1 base, with 6 bases spanning the gap.

The chain links TRBV5-1 to TRBJ1-1, with 12 bases matching TRBD1. The CDR3 has 15 amino acids. Germline V gene data show CDR1 as SGHRS and CDR2 as YFSETQ. V lost 7 bases and J lost 4; bases outside the gene matches: 8. CDR3 region: CASSGTGGLGTEAFF. DNA for the CDR3: TGCGCCAGCTCCGGGACAGGGGGCTTGGGCACTGAAGCTTTCTTT.

The chain has TRBV6-1 and TRBJ1-1; D is uncertain. Deletions cut 5 bases from V and 0 bases from J, with 10 bases between. This CDR3 contains 14 residues. The V gene's germline CDR1 is MNHNS and CDR2 SASEGT. The CDR3, as DNA: TGTGCCAGCAGTCCAGGACTTCTGAACACTGAAGCTTTCTTT. This sequence encodes CASSPGLLNTEAFF.